The 10 T cell receptor beta chains listed next were all sequenced from one sample in a study of blood T cell repertoires in COVID-19. Here immunoSEQ multiplex PCR was the method, and the copy in TCRdb shows in-frame clones only, minus some. The sample has 62,000 or so clones, 86% seen once; the top ten hold 1.4% to 1.5%. The sample comprised peripheral blood. These receptors came from a woman aged 60-75 years with acute or convalescent COVID-19.

V gene TRBV5-1 combines with J gene TRBJ2-2, with 10 bases fitting TRBD1. The ends lost 9 bases at V and 4 bases at J; junction bases unmatched: 3. Germline V gives CDR1 SGHRS, CDR2 YFSETQ. CDR3 length: 13 amino acids. The CDR3 DNA follows: TGCGCCACCGGGACAGGGGTCACCGGGGAGCTGTTTTTT. Protein product: CATGTGVTGELFF.

This chain connects TRBV5-6 to TRBJ2-3; the match to TRBD2 covers 8 bases. The V gene end was trimmed by 7 bases and the J gene end by 6 bases; junction bases not matched to a gene: 7. This CDR3 has 13 residues. Germline CDR1 and CDR2: SGHDT and YYEEEE. The CDR3 loop reads CASGAGEGDTQYF. Written as DNA, the CDR3 is TGTGCCAGCGGAGCGGGAGAGGGCGATACGCAGTATTTT. Combining the CDR3 with reference TRBV5-6 and TRBJ2-3 gives the whole variable domain DAGVTQSPTHLIKTRGQQVTLRCSPKSGHDTVSWYQQALGQGPQFIFQYYEEEERQRGNFPDRFSGHQFPNYSSELNVNALLLGDSALYLCASGAGEGDTQYFGPGTRLTVL.

This chain joins TRBV28 and TRBJ1-1, with 7 bases fitting TRBD1. Germline lookup yields CDR1 MDHEN and CDR2 SYDVKM. CDR3 size: 14 residues. The V segment lost 5 bases and the J segment 11 bases; nucleotides outside the gene matches: 14. CDR3 protein: CASSPHKSGGPAFF. The CDR3 coding sequence is TGTGCCAGCAGTCCCCACAAATCAGGGGGGCCCGCTTTCTTT.

CDR3 amino acids: CASRGRDRFSTDTQYF. The CDR3 DNA reads as TGTGCCAGCAGGGGCCGGGATAGATTCTCCACAGATACGCAGTATTTT. This rearrangement joins TRBV2 to TRBJ2-3, with D maybe TRBD2 (5 bases). Trimming took 6 bases from V and 2 from J, leaving 18 bases between them. The CDR3 length is 16 residues. The V gene's germline CDR1 is SNHLY and CDR2 FYNNEI. Full variable domain (rest looked up from reference TRBV2 and TRBJ2-3): EPEVTQTPSHQVTQMGQEVILRCVPISNHLYFYWYRQILGQKVEFLVSFYNNEISEKSEIFDDQFSVERPDGSNFTLKIRSTKLEDSAMYFCASRGRDRFSTDTQYFGPGTRLTVL.

This sequence joins TRBV15 and TRBJ2-5, with 10 bases that match TRBD2. The CDR3 has 20 residues. CDR1 is LNHNV, CDR2 YYDKDF, per germline (reference sequence). V dropped 0 bases and J dropped 5; count of bases not matched to a gene: 18. The CDR3, as DNA: TGTGCCACCAGCAGAGATAATGAGCTAGCGGGAGTACTGGGTATTGAGACCCAGTACTTC. As protein: CATSRDNELAGVLGIETQYF.

V usage is TRBV19 and J usage is TRBJ2-3; D is possibly TRBD2 (6 bases). The germline V gene has CDR1 LNHDA and CDR2 SQIVND (reference sequence). The CDR3 runs to 15 residues. Trimming left V 3 bases short and J 1 base short, with 11 bases between. CDR3: CASSILAAGTDTQYF. CDR3 bases: TGTGCCAGTAGTATTTTAGCGGCCGGCACAGATACGCAGTATTTT. Full variable domain (outside the CDR3, taken from reference TRBV19 and TRBJ2-3): DGGITQSPKYLFRKEGQNVTLSCEQNLNHDAMYWYRQDPGQGLRLIYYSQIVNDFQKGDIAEGYSVSREKKESFPLTVTSAQKNPTAFYLCASSILAAGTDTQYFGPGTRLTVL.

The chain carries TRBV11-1 and TRBJ1-2; 9 bases map to TRBD1. V dropped 5 bases and J dropped 4; count of bases not matched to a gene: 8. This CDR3 spans 15 amino acids. Germline loops: CDR1 SGHAT, CDR2 FQDESV (reference sequence). CDR3 region: CASSPNRGQSYGYTF. The CDR3 DNA follows: TGTGCCAGCAGCCCGAACAGGGGGCAAAGCTATGGCTACACCTTC.

This chain uses TRBV5-1 with TRBJ2-7; TRBD2 aligns across 8 bases. This CDR3 has 17 residues. V gave up 2 bases and J gave up 2 bases; unmatched junction bases: 12. Germline CDR1 is SGHRS and CDR2 is YFSETQ. Here the CDR3 reads CASSLDVIAGPAYEQYF. The CDR3 DNA sequence: TGCGCCAGCAGCTTAGATGTAATAGCGGGGCCAGCCTACGAGCAGTACTTC.

This chain joins TRBV11-2 and TRBJ1-5; D unresolved. This CDR3 has 13 residues. CDR1 and CDR2 (germline): SGHAT, FQNNGV. Deletions cut 1 base from V and 3 bases from J, with 4 bases between. As DNA, the CDR3 is TGTGCCAGCAGCTTAGTGTACAATCAGCCCCAGCATTTT. It specifies CASSLVYNQPQHF.

V is TRBV5-5 and J is TRBJ1-2, with 7 bases matching TRBD1. CDR3 size: 13 residues. Germline-derived CDR1 and CDR2 are SGHKS and YYEKEE (reference sequence). Losses at the gene ends were 4 bases for V and 4 bases for J; bases not matched to a gene: 4. CDR3 nucleotides: TGTGCCAGCAGCACGGGGGACAGCTATGGCTACACCTTC. This translates into CASSTGDSYGYTF. Supplemented by reference TRBV5-5 and TRBJ1-2, the full variable domain reads DAGVTQSPTHLIKTRGQQVTLRCSPISGHKSVSWYQQVLGQGPQFIFQYYEKEERGRGNFPDRFSARQFPNYSSELNVNALLLGDSALYLCASSTGDSYGYTFGSGTRLTVV.